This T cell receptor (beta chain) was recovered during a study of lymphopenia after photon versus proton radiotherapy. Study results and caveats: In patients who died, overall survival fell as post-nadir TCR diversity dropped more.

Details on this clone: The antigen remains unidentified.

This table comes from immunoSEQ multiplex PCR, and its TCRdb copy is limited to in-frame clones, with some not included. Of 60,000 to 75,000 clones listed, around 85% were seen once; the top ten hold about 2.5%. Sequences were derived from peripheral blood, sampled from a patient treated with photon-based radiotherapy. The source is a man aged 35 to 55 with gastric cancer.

The CDR3 sequence is CATSRGSQGYEQYF. In DNA, the CDR3 is TGTGCCACCAGCAGAGGATCCCAGGGCTACGAGCAGTACTTC. The V and J genes are TRBV15 and TRBJ2-7, with D possibly being TRBD1 (5 bases). CDR1 is LNHNV and CDR2 is YYDKDF in the germline V gene (reference sequence). The CDR3 is 14 residues long. V dropped 1 base and J dropped 3 bases, with 10 bases sitting between them.